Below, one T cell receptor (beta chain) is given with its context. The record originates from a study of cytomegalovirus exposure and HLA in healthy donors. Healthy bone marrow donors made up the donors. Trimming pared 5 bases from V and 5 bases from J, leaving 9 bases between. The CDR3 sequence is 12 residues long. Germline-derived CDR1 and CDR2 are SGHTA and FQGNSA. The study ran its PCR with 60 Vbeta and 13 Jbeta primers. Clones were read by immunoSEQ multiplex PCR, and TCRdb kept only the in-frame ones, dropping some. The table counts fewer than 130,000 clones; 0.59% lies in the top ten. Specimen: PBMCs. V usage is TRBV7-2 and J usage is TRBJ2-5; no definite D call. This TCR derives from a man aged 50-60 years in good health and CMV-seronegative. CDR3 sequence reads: CASSNSRETQYF. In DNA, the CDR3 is TGTGCCAGCAGCAACAGCCGGGAGACCCAGTACTTC.